This T cell receptor beta chain originates from a study of patients and donors after allogeneic stem cell transplantation. One entry per CDR3 protein results from TCRdb running MiXCR on the RT-PCR reads. The repertoire holds about 110,000 distinct CDR3 sequences, with 35% as singletons. This CDR3 is built from 14 residues. The germline CDR1 and CDR2 sequences are SGHTA and FQGNSA. V was pared by 3 bases and J by 5 bases, with 11 bases between. This chain uses TRBV7-2 with TRBJ2-1; D call uncertain. The TCR originated in a human donor who was either an allogeneic HSCT recipient or a stem cell or donor lymphocyte infusion donor (not recorded which). It is not recorded whose cells these are; they may come from a transplant donor. The sample consisted of blood, either unsorted or a sorted T cell fraction (not recorded which). This chain's CDR3 is CASSFLGSDNEQFF. CDR3 coding DNA: TGTGCCAGCAGCTTCTTGGGCAGCGACAATGAGCAGTTCTTC.